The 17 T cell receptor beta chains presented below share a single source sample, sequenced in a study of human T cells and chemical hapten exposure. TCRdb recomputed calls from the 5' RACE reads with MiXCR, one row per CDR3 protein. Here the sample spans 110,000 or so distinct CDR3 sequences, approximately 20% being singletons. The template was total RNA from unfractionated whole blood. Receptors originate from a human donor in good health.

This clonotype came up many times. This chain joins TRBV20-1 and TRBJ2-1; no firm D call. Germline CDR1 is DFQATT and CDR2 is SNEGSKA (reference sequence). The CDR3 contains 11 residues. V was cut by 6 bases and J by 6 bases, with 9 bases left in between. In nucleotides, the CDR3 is TGCAGTGCAACGACAAGCAATGAGCAGTTCTTC. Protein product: CSATTSNEQFF.

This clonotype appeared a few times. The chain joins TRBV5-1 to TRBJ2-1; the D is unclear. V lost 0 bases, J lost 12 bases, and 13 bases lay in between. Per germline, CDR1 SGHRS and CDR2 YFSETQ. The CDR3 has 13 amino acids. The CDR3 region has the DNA TGCGCCAGCAGCTTGGGCGACCTCGCTCGGCAGTTCTTC. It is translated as CASSLGDLARQFF.

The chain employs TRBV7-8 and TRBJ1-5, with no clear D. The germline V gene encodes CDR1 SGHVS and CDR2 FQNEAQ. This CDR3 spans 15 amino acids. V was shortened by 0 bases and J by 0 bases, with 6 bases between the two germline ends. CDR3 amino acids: CASSLAWNSNQPQHF. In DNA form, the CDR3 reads TGTGCCAGCAGCTTAGCATGGAATAGCAATCAGCCCCAGCATTTT.

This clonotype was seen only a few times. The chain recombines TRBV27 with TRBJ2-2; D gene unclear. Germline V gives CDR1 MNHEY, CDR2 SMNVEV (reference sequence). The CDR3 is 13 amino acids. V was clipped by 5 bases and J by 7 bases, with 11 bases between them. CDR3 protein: CASSPTMSGELFF. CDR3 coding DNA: TGTGCCAGCAGTCCCACTATGAGCGGGGAGCTGTTTTTT.

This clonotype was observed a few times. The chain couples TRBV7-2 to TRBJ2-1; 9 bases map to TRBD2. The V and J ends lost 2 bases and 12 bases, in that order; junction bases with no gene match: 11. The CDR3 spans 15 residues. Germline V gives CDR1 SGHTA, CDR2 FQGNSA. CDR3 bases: TGTGCCAGCAGCTTAAGTCGGGGAGCGGGAGGTCCGCAGTTCTTC. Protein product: CASSLSRGAGGPQFF.

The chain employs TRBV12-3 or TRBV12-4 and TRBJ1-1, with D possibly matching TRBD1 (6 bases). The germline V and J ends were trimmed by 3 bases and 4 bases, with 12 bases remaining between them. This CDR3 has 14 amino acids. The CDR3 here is CASSLGAAGTEAFF. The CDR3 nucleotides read TGTGCCAGCAGTTTGGGGGCCGCGGGCACTGAAGCTTTCTTT.

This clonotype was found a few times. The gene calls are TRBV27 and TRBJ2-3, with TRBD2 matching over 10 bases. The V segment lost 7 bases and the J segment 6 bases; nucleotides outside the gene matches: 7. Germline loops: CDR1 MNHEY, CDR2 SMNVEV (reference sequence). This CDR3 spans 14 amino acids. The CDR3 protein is CASTLLAGDDTQYF. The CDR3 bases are TGTGCCAGCACCCTGCTAGCGGGAGACGATACGCAGTATTTT.

CDR3 residues: CASSPGLGTYNEQFF. The CDR3 DNA is TGTGCCAGCAGCCCGGGACTAGGGACCTACAATGAGCAGTTCTTC. The rearrangement links TRBV6-1 to TRBJ2-1, with 8 positions matching TRBD2. V lost 6 bases, J lost 2 bases, and 6 bases stayed unmatched. CDR1 MNHNS and CDR2 SASEGT come from the germline V gene. This CDR3 region has 15 residues.

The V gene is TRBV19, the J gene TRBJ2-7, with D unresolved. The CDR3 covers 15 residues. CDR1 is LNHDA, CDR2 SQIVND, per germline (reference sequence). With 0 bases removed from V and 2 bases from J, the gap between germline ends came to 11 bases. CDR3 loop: CASSIDLTGPYEQYF. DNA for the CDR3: TGTGCCAGTAGTATAGACCTGACGGGTCCCTACGAGCAGTACTTC.

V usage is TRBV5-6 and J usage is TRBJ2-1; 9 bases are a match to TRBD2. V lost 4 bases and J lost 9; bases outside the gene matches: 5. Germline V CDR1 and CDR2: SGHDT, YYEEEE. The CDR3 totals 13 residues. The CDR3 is CASSPGTSFEQFF. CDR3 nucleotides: TGTGCCAGCAGCCCCGGGACTAGCTTTGAGCAGTTCTTC. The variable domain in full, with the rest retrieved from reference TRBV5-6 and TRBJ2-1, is DAGVTQSPTHLIKTRGQQVTLRCSPKSGHDTVSWYQQALGQGPQFIFQYYEEEERQRGNFPDRFSGHQFPNYSSELNVNALLLGDSALYLCASSPGTSFEQFFGPGTRLTVL.

The CDR3 loop reads CASSLSAGLAEETQYF. As DNA, the CDR3 is TGTGCCAGCAGTTTGAGCGCGGGACTAGCGGAAGAGACCCAGTACTTC. The gene calls are TRBV6-5 and TRBJ2-5; 11 bases are a match to TRBD2. Germline V gene sequence: CDR1 MNHEY, CDR2 SVGAGI. The CDR3 covers 16 residues. V trimming: 4 bases; J trimming: 3 bases; junction bases outside the gene matches: 7.

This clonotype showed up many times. CDR3 in amino acids: CASSLGFQPANEKLFF. In DNA, the CDR3 is TGTGCCAGCAGCTTAGGGTTCCAGCCGGCTAATGAAAAACTGTTTTTT. J is TRBJ1-4 and V is TRBV7-2; D unresolved. Trimming removed 1 base from V and 3 bases from J, with 12 bases in between. Per germline, CDR1 SGHTA and CDR2 FQGNSA. The CDR3 length is 16 residues.

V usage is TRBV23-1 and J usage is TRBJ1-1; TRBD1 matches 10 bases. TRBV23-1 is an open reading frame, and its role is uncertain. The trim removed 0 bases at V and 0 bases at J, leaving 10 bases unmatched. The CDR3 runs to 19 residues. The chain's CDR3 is CASSQSDLGQGTLNTEAFF. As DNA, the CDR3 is TGCGCCAGCAGTCAATCGGATTTGGGACAGGGGACGTTGAACACTGAAGCTTTCTTT.

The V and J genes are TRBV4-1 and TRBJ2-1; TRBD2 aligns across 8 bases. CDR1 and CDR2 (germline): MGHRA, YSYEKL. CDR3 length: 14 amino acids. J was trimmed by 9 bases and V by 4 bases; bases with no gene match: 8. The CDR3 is CASSRDGRAGEQFF. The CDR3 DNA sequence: TGCGCCAGCAGCCGGGACGGGAGGGCCGGTGAGCAGTTCTTC.

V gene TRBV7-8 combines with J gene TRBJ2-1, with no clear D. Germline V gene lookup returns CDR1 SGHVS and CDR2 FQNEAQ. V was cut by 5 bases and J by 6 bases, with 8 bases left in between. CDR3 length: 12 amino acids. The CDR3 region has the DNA TGTGCCAGCAGCCCCAGGATCAATGAGCAGTTCTTC. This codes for CASSPRINEQFF.

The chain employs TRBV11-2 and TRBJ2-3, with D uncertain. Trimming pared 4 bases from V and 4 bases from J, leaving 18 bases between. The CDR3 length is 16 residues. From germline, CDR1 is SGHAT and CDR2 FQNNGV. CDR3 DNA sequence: TGTGCCAGCAGCTCCGGAATAGGGATTGGCGCAGATACGCAGTATTTT. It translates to CASSSGIGIGADTQYF.

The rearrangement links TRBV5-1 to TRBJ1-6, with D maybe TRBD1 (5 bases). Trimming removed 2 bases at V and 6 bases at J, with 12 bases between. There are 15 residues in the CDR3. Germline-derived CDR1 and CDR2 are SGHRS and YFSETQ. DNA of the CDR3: TGCGCCAGCAGCTTAGGACATGGAAGTAATTCACCCCTCCACTTT. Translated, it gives CASSLGHGSNSPLHF.